This TCR beta chain was recorded in a study of neoadjuvant nivolumab and ipilimumab in lung cancer. V gave up 0 bases and J gave up 2 bases, with 8 bases separating them. The CDR3 loop spans 14 amino acids. Germline V CDR1 and CDR2: SGHRS, YFSETQ. Profiling relied on immunoSEQ multiplex PCR, and the TCRdb table lists in-frame clones only, not all of them. This table holds approximately 26,000 clones, 80% found once. The sequenced sample was peripheral blood, obtained before neoadjuvant nivolumab, alone or with ipilimumab. The chain carries TRBV5-1 and TRBJ1-1, with D possibly matching TRBD1 (6 bases). This clonotype was sampled from an adult with non-small cell lung cancer. The DNA of the CDR3 is TGCGCCAGCAGCTTGGACAGGGACAACACTGAAGCTTTCTTT. It specifies CASSLDRDNTEAFF.